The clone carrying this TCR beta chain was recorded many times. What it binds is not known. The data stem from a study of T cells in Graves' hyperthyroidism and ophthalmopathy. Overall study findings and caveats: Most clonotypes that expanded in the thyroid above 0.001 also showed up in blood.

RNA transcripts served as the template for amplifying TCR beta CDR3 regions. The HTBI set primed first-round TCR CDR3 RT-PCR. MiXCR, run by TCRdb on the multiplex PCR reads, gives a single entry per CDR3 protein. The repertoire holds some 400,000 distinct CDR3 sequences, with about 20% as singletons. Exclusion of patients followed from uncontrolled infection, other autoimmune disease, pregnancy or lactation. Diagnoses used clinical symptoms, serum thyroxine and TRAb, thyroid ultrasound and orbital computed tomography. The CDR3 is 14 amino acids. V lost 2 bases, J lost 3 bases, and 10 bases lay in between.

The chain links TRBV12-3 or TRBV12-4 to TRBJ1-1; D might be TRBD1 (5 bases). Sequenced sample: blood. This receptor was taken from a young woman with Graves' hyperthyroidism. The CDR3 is CASSLMGDDTEAFF. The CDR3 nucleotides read TGTGCCAGCAGTTTAATGGGGGATGACACTGAAGCTTTCTTT.